This T cell receptor (beta chain) was profiled in a study of cytomegalovirus exposure and HLA in healthy donors. Whole-study results and caveats: When presence/absence was analysed, sequencing depth was taken to be roughly uniform across donors. Published work reported that the classifier diagnosed cytomegalovirus status with high specificity and sensitivity.

This clone was seen a few times. Its cognate antigen is unknown. Vbeta (60) and Jbeta (13) primers were used in the PCR. TCRdb's copy holds only in-frame clones and misses some; the assay was immunoSEQ multiplex PCR. The sample contains around 100,000 clones, 7.6% of which appear only once. The CDR3 consists of 16 residues. Germline lookup yields CDR1 LNHDA and CDR2 SQIVND (reference sequence). The junction had 7 bases not matched to a gene; V was cut back by 3 bases and J by 4 bases. This sequence joins TRBV19 and TRBJ1-5, with 9 nucleotides matching TRBD1. This receptor was identified in a man aged 45-65 years in good health and CMV-seronegative. Source material: PBMCs. The CDR3 nucleotides read TGTGCCAGTAGTATCACAGGGGGCGGCGGGAATCAGCCCCAGCATTTT. Translation: CASSITGGGGNQPQHF.